The subject of this entry is one TCR beta chain. Which antigen it targets is not known. No much larger clonotype is one base removed from it; base qualities were not supplied. The CDR3 numbers 16 residues from cysteine through phenylalanine. The entry retains the CDR3 DNA only, 48 bases that are in frame from base 1. V has 5 bases trimmed and J has 6 bases trimmed; junction bases matching no gene number 12. From the germline V gene (reference sequence), CDR1 is MNHNY and CDR2 is SVGAGI. This specimen comes from a study of cytomegalovirus exposure and HLA in healthy donors (TCRdb year 2017). About the full investigation: According to an earlier analysis of several hundred of the donors, some 180 million T cells yielded 117 million unique TCR beta sequences and approximately 300 Gb of sequence data. An early release that covered approximately 600 HLA-typed donors contained approximately 300 gigabases of sequencing data and tens of millions of unique TCR sequences. The genetic ancestry cluster associated with self-reported Caucasian donors included 81% of the 300 to 450 genotyped donors. The study aimed to test whether cataloging public T cell receptors could reveal signatures of past pathogen exposure. The study profiled the T cell repertoires of fewer than 850 subjects by immunosequencing and related them to cytomegalovirus serostatus. Besides the first cohort of hundreds of subjects, a separate validation cohort made up of 120 different subjects was used. The study combined high-throughput TCR immunosequencing, statistical association of individual TCRs with disease status, and machine learning to predict cytomegalovirus infection status. In a later analysis, previously published TCR beta repertoires from 666 donors were re-analyzed and high-resolution HLA genotyping was added so that TCR occurrence patterns could be studied. Rather than drawing on any new phenotypic data, the later analysis identified candidate immune exposures from TCR beta sequences and the way those sequences occurred across donors. An earlier analysis of 587 of the donors applied high-throughput TCR beta sequencing to assess whether each TCR beta V gene segment acted as functional or pseudogenic. Donor age, sex, ethnicity and CMV serostatus were collected together with the repertoire data. In a later genetic analysis, genome-wide SNP genotypes for about 55% of the roughly 700 donors were used, and that subset was treated as a discovery cohort. All discovery cohort repertoires had been generated on a single sequencing platform. Both class I and class II loci were covered by HLA typing, at four-digit resolution. Typing coverage differed by locus: A, B, C, DRB1 and DQB1 were typed in about 629-640 donors, DQA1 in around 500, DPA1 in some 610, and DPB1 in around 490. About five DR-DQ haplotypes were handled as single units for association and clustering, since linkage in the cohort was strong. Among some 410 genotyped donors of the cohort, an average of about 240,000 unique TCR beta nucleotide sequences were sequenced per donor, roughly a sixth of them non-productive. The study at large found these results: According to a later analysis, parvovirus B19, influenza, CMV and Epstein-Barr virus appeared linked to several top co-occurrence clusters. Because counts were too low, 15 or so rarely observed V segments, including chromosome 9 orphons, were excluded from the earlier analysis of some 540 of the donors. Cytomegalovirus status was reported to be diagnosed by the classifier with high specificity and sensitivity in both the original and validation cohorts. The authors suggested that the approach could potentially be generalized to other disease states and immunological phenotypes. Roughly uniform sequencing depth across donors was assumed in presence/absence analyses, although this assumption may not hold. A later genetic analysis reported fewer N-insertions in productive TCRs among donors in an Asian-associated ancestry cluster than the approximately 700-donor mean. In a later analysis, some 18,000 TCR beta sequences were associated with specific HLA alleles at a false discovery rate of 0.05. Most TCR sequences were observed very rarely across donors, whereas some public TCRs were present in many individuals. Immune exposure information for the cohort was limited to CMV serostatus. In a later analysis, HLA-associated TCR beta chains showed more clonal expansion and lower generation probabilities than non-associated chains that were equally common. An association between a missense DCLRE1C variant and V-gene and J-gene trimming of TCR beta chains was found in a later genetic analysis and replicated in an independent cohort. A cluster of highly shared sequence variants was judged likely to be a technical artifact of the sequencing pipeline. A few of the identified cytomegalovirus-associated TCR beta chains were confirmed in vitro to be specific for cytomegalovirus antigens. The cohort was sequenced for TCR beta chains only, and without alpha or paired-chain data the features that could be detected were limited. Some IMGT-functional V segments, including TRBV6-2 and TRBV6-3, could not be distinguished by the 87-base-pair reads and were therefore excluded. In an earlier analysis of more than 500 of the donors, most TCR beta V segments appeared in productive rearrangements about 87% or about 30% of the time, broadly matching IMGT annotations. When HLA alleles, especially DR and DQ, strongly co-occurred, TCR associations were difficult to assign to individual alleles. The study listed 150 to 200 TCR beta chains as associated with cytomegalovirus. A further reported finding was that TCR beta sequences accurately predicted the HLA-A and HLA-B alleles for most subjects in the first cohort. Because some donors lacked HLA typing at each locus, the association tests relied only on the typed subset. Most CMV-associated TCR beta chains appeared to be HLA-restricted in a later analysis, and the HLA associations seemed to be driven largely by CMV exposure. A later analysis found that TCR association rates varied across HLA loci, with DRB1 alleles showing the most associated TCRs and HLA-C alleles the fewest. Correlated functional status among segregating V segments might reflect linkage disequilibrium, but an unknown experimental factor could not be ruled out.

The cohort comprised approximately 700 healthy bone marrow donors. At the time of sampling, every cohort member was nominally healthy, though immune exposures that went unrecorded were likely present. The donor was CMV seronegative and was included in the group of about 400 seronegative cohort members. Each donor provided a peripheral blood sample, and peripheral blood mononuclear cells were used for TCR beta sequencing. Genomic DNA was extracted from the blood cell samples with the Qiagen DNeasy Blood Extraction Kit. Library method: the immunoSEQ multiplex PCR assay. For the multiplex PCR, a mixture combining 60 forward primers for TCR Vbeta segments and 13 reverse primers for TCR Jbeta segments was used. The CDR3 region of rearranged TCR beta genes was amplified from genomic DNA by a multiplex PCR assay. Amplified TCR beta libraries were sequenced as 87-base-pair reads on the Illumina HiSeq System. Under the source paper's analysis protocol: A later analysis counted 65 million to 90 million unique TCR beta chains across the 550 to 800 repertoires, and roughly 11 million of these chains were shared by at least two donors. To remove PCR and sequencing errors, raw reads were error-corrected and collapsed into unique sequences using a nearest-neighbor algorithm that merged closely related sequences. CDR3 sequences were aligned to IMGT reference sequences to assign V, D and J gene segments. For a sequence to be retained, a match of at least six nucleotides to both a V gene segment and a J gene segment was required. A rearrangement was called productive if the CDR3 had no stop codons and remained in frame with V and J, and every other rearrangement was called non-productive. CDR3 was defined according to IMGT convention as the region running from the second conserved V-encoded cysteine to the conserved J-encoded phenylalanine. The earlier analysis of fewer than 700 of the donors excluded sequences that lacked an unambiguous match to a single V gene segment. An earlier analysis of under 750 of the donors called V segments functional above 56.7% productive rearrangements and segregating when the between-donor standard deviation exceeded 5%. To diagnose cytomegalovirus status from the catalog of TCR beta chain sequences, a statistical classification framework was built. V and J gene assignment, in a later analysis, came from comparing TCR nucleotide sequences with IMGT/GENE-DB human TR gene sequences. A later analysis assigned CDR3 sequences and most-parsimonious VDJ recombination scenarios with the TCRdist pipeline. In a later analysis, every TCR beta chain was defined by the combination of its CDR3 amino acid sequence and its V-gene family, and reads without a unique V-gene family were dropped. A later analysis removed 550 to 650 highly shared, low-generation-probability nucleotide sequences to deal with suspected cross-contamination and a sequencing artifact. A later analysis calculated a clonal expansion index for each public chain from normalized within-repertoire ranks of inferred template counts. In a later analysis, generation probabilities were computed using a VDJ recombination model fitted to out-of-frame rearrangements, and the results were checked against IGoR. A later analysis scored TCR-TCR, TCR-HLA and TCR-CMV co-occurrence with hypergeometric tests, applying a repertoire-size bias correction to TCR pairs. In a later analysis, false discovery rates were estimated by permuting HLA or CMV assignments 20 times. A later analysis grouped co-occurring TCRs with DBSCAN, adding TCRdist sequence similarity when clustering within HLA-allele-positive subsets. For co-occurrence clustering, repertoires with fewer than 30,000 or more than 120,000 public chains were excluded, along with roughly 5 repertoires with anomalous nucleotide sharing. In TCRdb, the immuneACCESS table is reduced to in-frame sequences with V and J assigned. These tables do not hold every clone; where another copy was compared, an unresolved V gene accounts for under half, and the others remain unexplained. That table supplies the V and J calls and clone size; D and trimming were determined from the DNA. In all, the sample holds a few hundred thousand clones, and under 80% of those were seen once. Clones ranked in the top ten supply 1.8% of the sample.

Recombination linked TRBV6-6 to TRBJ2-7, and 11 bases in between align with TRBD2. The sample was PBMCs. This receptor was obtained from a woman aged 25 to 39 in good health and CMV-seronegative. The bases are TGTGCCAGCAGTACCACTAGCGGGGGAATTTTCGGCGAGCAGTACTTC. Its coded protein is CASSTTSGGIFGEQYF.